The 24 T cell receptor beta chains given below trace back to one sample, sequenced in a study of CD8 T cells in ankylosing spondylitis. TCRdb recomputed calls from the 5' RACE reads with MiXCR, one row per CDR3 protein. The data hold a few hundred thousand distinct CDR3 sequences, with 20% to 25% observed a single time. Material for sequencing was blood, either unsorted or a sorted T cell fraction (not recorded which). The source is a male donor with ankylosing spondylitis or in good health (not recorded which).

In DNA, the CDR3 is TGTGCCAGCAGCTCGGGGCAGAGTACTGAAGCTTTCTTT. Its translation is CASSSGQSTEAFF. The rearrangement joins TRBV7-9 to TRBJ1-1; maybe TRBD1 (5 bases). From germline, CDR1 is SEHNR and CDR2 FQNEAQ (reference sequence). This CDR3 has 13 amino acids. V dropped 4 bases and J dropped 5 bases, with 11 bases sitting between them.

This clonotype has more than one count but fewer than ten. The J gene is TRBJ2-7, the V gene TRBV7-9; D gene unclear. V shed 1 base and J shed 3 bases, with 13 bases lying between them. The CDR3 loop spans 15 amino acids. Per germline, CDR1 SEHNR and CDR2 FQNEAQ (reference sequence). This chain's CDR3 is CASSLGVESLYEQYF. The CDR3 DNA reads TGTGCCAGCAGCTTAGGAGTGGAAAGTCTCTACGAGCAGTACTTC.

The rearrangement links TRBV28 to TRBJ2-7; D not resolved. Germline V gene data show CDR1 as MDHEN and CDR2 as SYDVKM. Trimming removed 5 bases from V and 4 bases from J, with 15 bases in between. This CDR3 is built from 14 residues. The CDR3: CASSPPGPSYEQYF. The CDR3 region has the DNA TGTGCCAGCAGTCCTCCGGGCCCATCATACGAGCAGTACTTC.

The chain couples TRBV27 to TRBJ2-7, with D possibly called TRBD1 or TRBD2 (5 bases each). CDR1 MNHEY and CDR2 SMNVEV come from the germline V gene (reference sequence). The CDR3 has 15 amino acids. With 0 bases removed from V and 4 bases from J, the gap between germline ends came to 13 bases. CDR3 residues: CASSLSRDRTYEQYF. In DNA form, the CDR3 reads TGTGCCAGCAGTTTATCTCGGGACCGAACATACGAGCAGTACTTC.

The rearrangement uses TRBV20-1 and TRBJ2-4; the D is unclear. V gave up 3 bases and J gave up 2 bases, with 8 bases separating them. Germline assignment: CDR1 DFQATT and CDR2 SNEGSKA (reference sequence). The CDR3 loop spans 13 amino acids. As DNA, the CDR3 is TGCAGTGCTAGTGGGGAATCCAAAAACATTCAGTACTTC. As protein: CSASGESKNIQYF.

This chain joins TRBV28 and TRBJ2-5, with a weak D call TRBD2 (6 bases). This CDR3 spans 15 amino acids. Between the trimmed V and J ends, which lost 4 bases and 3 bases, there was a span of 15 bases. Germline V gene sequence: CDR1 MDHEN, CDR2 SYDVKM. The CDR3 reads CASSSTSSGEETQYF. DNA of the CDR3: TGTGCCAGCAGTTCCACTAGCTCTGGCGAAGAGACCCAGTACTTC.

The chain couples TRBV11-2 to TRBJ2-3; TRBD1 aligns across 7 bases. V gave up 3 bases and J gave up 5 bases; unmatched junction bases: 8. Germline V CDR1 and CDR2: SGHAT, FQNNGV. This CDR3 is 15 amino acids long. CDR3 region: CASSFLVGGLDTQYF. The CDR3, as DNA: TGTGCCAGCAGCTTCCTCGTAGGGGGCCTAGATACGCAGTATTTT.

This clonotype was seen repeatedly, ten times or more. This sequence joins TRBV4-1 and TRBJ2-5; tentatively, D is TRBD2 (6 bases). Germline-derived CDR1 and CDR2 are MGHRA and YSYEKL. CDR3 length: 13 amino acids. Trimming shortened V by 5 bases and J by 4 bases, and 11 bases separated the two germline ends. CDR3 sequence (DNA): TGCGCCAGCAGCTACCGACTAGGAGAGACCCAGTACTTC. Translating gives CASSYRLGETQYF.

CDR3 residues: CASSFASGGTDTQYF. The CDR3 DNA reads TGTGCCAGCAGTTTCGCTAGCGGGGGTACAGATACGCAGTATTTT. V gene TRBV12-3 or TRBV12-4 combines with J gene TRBJ2-3; 10 bases agree with TRBD2. Trimming cost V 3 bases and J 3 bases; bases outside gene matches: 3. There are 15 residues in the CDR3.

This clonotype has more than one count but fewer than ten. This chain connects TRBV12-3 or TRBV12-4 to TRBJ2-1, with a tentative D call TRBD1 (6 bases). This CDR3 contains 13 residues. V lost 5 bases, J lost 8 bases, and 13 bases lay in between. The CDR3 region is CASSEPGQDEQFF. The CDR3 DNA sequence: TGTGCCAGCAGTGAACCGGGACAAGATGAGCAGTTCTTC.

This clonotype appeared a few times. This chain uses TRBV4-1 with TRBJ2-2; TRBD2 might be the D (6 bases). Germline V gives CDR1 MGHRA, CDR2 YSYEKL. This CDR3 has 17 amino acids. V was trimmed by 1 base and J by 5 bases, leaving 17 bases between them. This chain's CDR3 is CASSQGNGGSGTGELFF. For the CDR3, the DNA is TGCGCCAGCAGCCAAGGCAATGGAGGGTCGGGGACCGGGGAGCTGTTTTTT.

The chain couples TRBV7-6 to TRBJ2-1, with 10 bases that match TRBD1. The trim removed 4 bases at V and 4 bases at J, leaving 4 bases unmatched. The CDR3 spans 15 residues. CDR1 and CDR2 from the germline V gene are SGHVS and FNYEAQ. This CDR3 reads CASSSGQGRYNEQFF. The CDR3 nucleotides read TGTGCCAGCAGCTCGGGACAGGGGAGGTACAATGAGCAGTTCTTC. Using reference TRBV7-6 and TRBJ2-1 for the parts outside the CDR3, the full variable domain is GAGVSQSPRYKVTKRGQDVALRCDPISGHVSLYWYRQALGQGPEFLTYFNYEAQQDKSGLPNDRFSAERPEGSISTLTIQRTEQRDSAMYRCASSSGQGRYNEQFFGPGTRLTVL.

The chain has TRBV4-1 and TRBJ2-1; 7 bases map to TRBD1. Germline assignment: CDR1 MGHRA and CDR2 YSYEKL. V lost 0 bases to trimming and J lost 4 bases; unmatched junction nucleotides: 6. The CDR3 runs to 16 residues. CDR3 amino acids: CASSQEIQGIYNEQFF. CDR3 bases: TGCGCCAGCAGCCAAGAAATACAGGGGATATACAATGAGCAGTTCTTC.

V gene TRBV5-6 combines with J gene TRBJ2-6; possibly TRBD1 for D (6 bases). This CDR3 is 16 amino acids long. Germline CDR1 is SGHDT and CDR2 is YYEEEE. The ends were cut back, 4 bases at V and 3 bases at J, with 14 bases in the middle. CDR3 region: CASSSTGWVGANVLTF. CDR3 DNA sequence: TGTGCCAGCAGCAGTACAGGGTGGGTTGGGGCCAACGTCCTGACTTTC. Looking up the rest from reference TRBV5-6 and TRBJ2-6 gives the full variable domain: DAGVTQSPTHLIKTRGQQVTLRCSPKSGHDTVSWYQQALGQGPQFIFQYYEEEERQRGNFPDRFSGHQFPNYSSELNVNALLLGDSALYLCASSSTGWVGANVLTFGAGSRLTVL.

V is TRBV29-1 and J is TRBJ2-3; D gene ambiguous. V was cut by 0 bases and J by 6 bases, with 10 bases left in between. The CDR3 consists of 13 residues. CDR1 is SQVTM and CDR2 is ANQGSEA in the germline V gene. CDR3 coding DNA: TGCAGCGTTGAAGATCCCTACGGGGATACGCAGTATTTT. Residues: CSVEDPYGDTQYF.

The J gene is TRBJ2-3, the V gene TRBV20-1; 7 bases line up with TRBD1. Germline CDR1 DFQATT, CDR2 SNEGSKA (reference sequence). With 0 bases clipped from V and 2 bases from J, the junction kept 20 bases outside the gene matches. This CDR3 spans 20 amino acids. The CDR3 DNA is TGCAGTGCTAGAGATCTGGATGCTCCGACAGGGTTTGTGACCACAGATACGCAGTATTTT. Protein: CSARDLDAPTGFVTTDTQYF.

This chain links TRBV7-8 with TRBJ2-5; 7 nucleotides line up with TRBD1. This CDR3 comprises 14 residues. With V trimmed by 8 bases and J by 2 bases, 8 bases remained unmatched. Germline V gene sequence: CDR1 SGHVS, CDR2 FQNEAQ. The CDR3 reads CASGLRGPQETQYF. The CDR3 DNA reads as TGTGCCAGCGGGCTAAGGGGGCCACAAGAGACCCAGTACTTC.

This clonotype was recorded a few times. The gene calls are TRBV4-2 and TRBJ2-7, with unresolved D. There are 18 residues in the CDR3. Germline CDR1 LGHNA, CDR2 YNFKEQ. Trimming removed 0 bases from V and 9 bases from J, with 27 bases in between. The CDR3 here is CASSQDPPIGLGTTRQYF. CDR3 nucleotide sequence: TGTGCCAGCAGCCAAGATCCCCCGATAGGCTTGGGAACTACGAGGCAGTACTTC.

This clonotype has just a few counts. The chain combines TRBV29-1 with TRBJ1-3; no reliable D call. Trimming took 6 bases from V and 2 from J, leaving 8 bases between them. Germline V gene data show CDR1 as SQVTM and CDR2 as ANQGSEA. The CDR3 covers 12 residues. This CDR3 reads CSVAGTGNTIYF. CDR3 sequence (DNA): TGCAGCGTGGCCGGGACTGGAAACACCATATATTTT.

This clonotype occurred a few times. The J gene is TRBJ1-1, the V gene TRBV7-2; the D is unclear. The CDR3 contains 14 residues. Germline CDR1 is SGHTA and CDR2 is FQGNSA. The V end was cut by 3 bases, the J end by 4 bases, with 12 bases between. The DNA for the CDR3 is TGTGCCAGCAGCTTCGTAGGGAAGGGCACTGAAGCTTTCTTT. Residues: CASSFVGKGTEAFF.

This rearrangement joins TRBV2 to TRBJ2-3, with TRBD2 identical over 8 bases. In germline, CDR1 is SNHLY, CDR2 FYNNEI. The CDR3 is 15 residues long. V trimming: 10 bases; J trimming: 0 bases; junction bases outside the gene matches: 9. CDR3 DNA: TGTGCCAACCGGGGGAGCGGGGGCAGCACAGATACGCAGTATTTT. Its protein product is CANRGSGGSTDTQYF.

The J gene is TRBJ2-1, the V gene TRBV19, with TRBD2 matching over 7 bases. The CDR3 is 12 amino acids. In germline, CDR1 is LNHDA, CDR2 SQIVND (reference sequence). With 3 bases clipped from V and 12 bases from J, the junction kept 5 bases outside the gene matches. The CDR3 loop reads CASSMTSMGQFF. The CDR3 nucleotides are TGTGCCAGTAGTATGACTAGCATGGGGCAGTTCTTC.

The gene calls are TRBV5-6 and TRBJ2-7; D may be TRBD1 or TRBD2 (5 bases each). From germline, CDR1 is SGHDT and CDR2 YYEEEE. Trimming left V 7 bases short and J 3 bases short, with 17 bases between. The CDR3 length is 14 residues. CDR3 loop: CASAFRWGSYEQYF. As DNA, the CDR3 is TGTGCCAGCGCTTTTCGGTGGGGGAGCTACGAGCAGTACTTC.

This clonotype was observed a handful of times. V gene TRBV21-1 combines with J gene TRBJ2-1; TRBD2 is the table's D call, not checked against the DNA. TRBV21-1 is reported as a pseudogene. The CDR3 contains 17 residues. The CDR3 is CASSKVGGGDTYNEQFF. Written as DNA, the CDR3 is TGTGCCAGCAGCAAAGTAGGCGGGGGGGACACCTACAATGAGCAGTTCTTC.